These 4 T cell receptor beta chains originate from one sample sequenced in a study of T cells in Graves' hyperthyroidism and ophthalmopathy. TCR beta CDR3 sequences were amplified from RNA transcripts. First-round RT-PCR targeting the TCR CDR3 was performed with the HTBI primer set. One entry per CDR3 protein results from TCRdb running MiXCR on the multiplex PCR reads. The table includes roughly 130,000 distinct CDR3 sequences, roughly 23% detected once. The specimen sequenced was blood. These receptors all come from a woman aged 45-60 years with Graves' hyperthyroidism that later progressed to Graves' ophthalmopathy.

This clonotype has more than one count but fewer than ten. The chain carries TRBV28 and TRBJ1-2, with 7 positions matching TRBD1. The CDR3 is 14 residues long. CDR1 and CDR2 (germline): MDHEN, SYDVKM. Unmatched junction bases numbered 11, after V lost 6 bases and J lost 7 bases. The CDR3, as DNA: TGTGCCAGCAGCCCTCCGGAGGGGGCCAGTGGCTACACCTTC. It is translated as CASSPPEGASGYTF.

At least ten counts were recorded for this clonotype. The chain links TRBV28 to TRBJ2-7; perhaps TRBD1 as D (5 bases). Looked up from germline, CDR1 is MDHEN and CDR2 is SYDVKM. CDR3 length: 15 amino acids. V lost 5 bases and J lost 2, with 16 bases in between. CDR3 loop: CASSGFQGRPYEQYF. The CDR3 DNA follows: TGTGCCAGCAGTGGGTTTCAGGGTAGGCCCTACGAGCAGTACTTC.

This clonotype has just a few counts. The V gene is TRBV7-9, the J gene TRBJ2-1; 9 bases line up with TRBD2. With 4 bases clipped from V and 12 bases from J, the junction kept 19 bases outside the gene matches. This CDR3 comprises 17 residues. Germline V gives CDR1 SEHNR, CDR2 FQNEAQ (reference sequence). The CDR3 loop reads CASSSLPIGAGGTRQFF. For the CDR3, the DNA is TGTGCCAGCAGCTCCCTCCCTATAGGAGCGGGAGGTACGAGGCAGTTCTTC. The entire variable domain, with the rest obtained from reference TRBV7-9 and TRBJ2-1, is as follows: DTGVSQNPRHKITKRGQNVTFRCDPISEHNRLYWYRQTLGQGPEFLTYFQNEAQLEKSRLLSDRFSAERPKGSFSTLEIQRTEQGDSAMYLCASSSLPIGAGGTRQFFGPGTRLTVL.

In its sample, this clonotype was seen many times. The V gene is TRBV3-1, the J gene TRBJ1-4; D unresolved. There are 13 residues in the CDR3. The V gene lost 1 base and the J gene lost 4 bases, with 4 bases spanning the gap. Germline V gene sequence: CDR1 LGHDT, CDR2 YNNKEL (reference sequence). The CDR3: CASSQVHNEKLFF. For the CDR3, the DNA is TGTGCCAGCAGCCAAGTCCATAATGAAAAACTGTTTTTT.